This T cell receptor beta chain was recorded in a study of radiation and T cells in renal cell carcinoma. General study results and limits: Dominant CDR3 motifs occupied more repertoire in irradiated than control tumors.

The protocol was immunoSEQ multiplex PCR, while the TCRdb copy is restricted to in-frame clones and leaves out a portion. The table lists roughly 10,000 clones, about three fifths of them singletons. The treatment was: treatment-naive control, cytoreductive nephrectomy. The patient's renal cell carcinoma had clear cell pathology. Remarks on this clone: Its antigen is still unknown.

CDR3 length: 11 amino acids. Trimming removed 8 bases at V and 7 bases at J, with 12 bases between. The germline CDR1 and CDR2 sequences are SQVTM and ANQGSEA. The TCR comes from a man aged 35 to 55 with renal cell carcinoma. This chain connects TRBV29-1 to TRBJ2-1; D not certain. Here the sequenced sample was tumor tissue, taken from a patient whose treatment was nephrectomy without radiotherapy. CDR3 protein: CSTQVGNEQFF. The DNA for the CDR3 is TGCAGCACCCAGGTGGGAAATGAGCAGTTCTTC.